The entry that follows covers one TCR beta chain sequence. This sample was taken from a study of blood T cell repertoires in COVID-19. Study overall: Researchers got acute and convalescent COVID-19 samples from the United States, Italy and Spain. PBMCs, B-cell-depleted T cells, or T cells were the source of the cDNA or gDNA that made up the material.

With 0 bases clipped from V and 10 bases from J, the junction kept 6 bases outside the gene matches. Per the germline V gene, CDR1 is SGHDN and CDR2 is FVKESK. This CDR3 has 14 residues. In the original workflow: Amplification from reference gene primers served as the basis for estimated nucleated cell counts. TCRdb keeps only in-frame clones here, not all; method: immunoSEQ multiplex PCR. V, J and clone size reflect that table, while D and trimming were determined from the DNA. The table includes 200,000 to 250,000 clones, roughly 82% detected once. For recovered donors of Cohort 3, there were two negative PCRs, clearance, or symptom resolution.

The gene calls are TRBV14 and TRBJ2-1; 7 bases are shared with TRBD2. This TCR derives from a woman aged 50 to 60 who had recovered from COVID-19. The sequenced material came from PBMCs or T cells enriched from blood (not recorded which). The CDR3 spells CASSQDIGAGEQFF. The DNA for the CDR3 is TGTGCCAGCAGCCAAGATATTGGAGCGGGGGAGCAGTTCTTC.